This TCR beta chain was profiled in a study of T cell clones after liver transplantation. Study as a whole: Liver transplant recipients had immunosuppression withdrawal attempted within 2 years. As an antigen-independent comparator, third-party-reactive TCRbeta sequences came from pre-transplant mixed lymphocyte reactions. HCV positivity affected three of eight recipients; the rest lacked autoimmune or viral indications. Study-wide points: Graft donor-reactive T cells possibly entered the graft instead of undergoing deletion.

With respect to this clone: The antigen remains undetermined.

The CDR3 totals 15 residues. Trimming took 7 bases from V and 2 from J; bases not matched to a gene: 9. The germline V gene has CDR1 MNHNS and CDR2 SASEGT. Measured with immunoSEQ multiplex PCR; TCRdb has only the in-frame clones, and not every one. The sample consists of tens of thousands of clones, about 88% of them appearing once. The receptor comes from a human donor who received a liver transplant. The genes are TRBV6-1 and TRBJ2-7; 9 bases align to TRBD1. Specimen: CD4+ T cells from blood, collected before liver transplant. The CDR3 is CASIQTGGPPYEQYF. CDR3 in DNA: TGTGCCAGCATTCAAACAGGGGGCCCACCCTACGAGCAGTACTTC.